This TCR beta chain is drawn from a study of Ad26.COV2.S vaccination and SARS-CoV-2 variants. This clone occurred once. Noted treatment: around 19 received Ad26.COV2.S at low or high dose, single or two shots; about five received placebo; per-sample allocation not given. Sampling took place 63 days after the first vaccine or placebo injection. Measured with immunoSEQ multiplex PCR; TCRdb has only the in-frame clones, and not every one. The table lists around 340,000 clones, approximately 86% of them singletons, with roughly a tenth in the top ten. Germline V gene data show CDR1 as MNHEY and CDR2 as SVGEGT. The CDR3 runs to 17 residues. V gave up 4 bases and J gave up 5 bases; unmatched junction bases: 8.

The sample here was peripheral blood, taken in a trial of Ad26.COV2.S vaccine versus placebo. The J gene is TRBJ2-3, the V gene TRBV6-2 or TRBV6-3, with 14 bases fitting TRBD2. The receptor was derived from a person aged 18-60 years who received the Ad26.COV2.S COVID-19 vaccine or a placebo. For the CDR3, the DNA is TGTGCCAGCAGTTCGCCGGGACTAGCGGGAGTAAAAGATACGCAGTATTTT. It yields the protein CASSSPGLAGVKDTQYF.